This T cell receptor (beta chain) was captured in a study of blood T cell repertoires in COVID-19. The wider study: Acute and convalescent COVID-19 samples came from the United States, Italy and Spain.

How the authors handled the data: The assay estimated nucleated cells by amplifying reference gene primers. Libraries were prepared by immunoSEQ multiplex PCR; TCRdb keeps only in-frame clonotypes and omits some of them. V, J and clone size derive from that table, while D and trimming were established from the DNA sequence. The data show nearly 350,000 clones, with about 90% seen just once and roughly 3% held by the top ten. V was shortened by 5 bases and J by 4 bases, with 14 bases between the two germline ends. The CDR3 totals 14 residues. The germline V gene encodes CDR1 KGHSH and CDR2 LQKENI. This sequence joins TRBV18 and TRBJ1-2; D gene uncertain. The clonotype was recovered from a woman younger than 30 who had recovered from COVID-19. The sample comprised peripheral blood. CDR3 DNA sequence: TGTGCCAGCTCAAAGGAACACGGGAGCTATGGCTACACCTTC. This gives the protein CASSKEHGSYGYTF.